This TCR beta chain was recorded in a study of T-cell memory formation after mild COVID-19. Study results and caveats: Specificity for SARS-CoV-2 was not confirmed among the second-wave clones peaking on day 37. Pre-infection memory contained some responding clones, which suggested that cross-reactive memory had joined. Clones which contracted sat mainly in CM and EM if CD4+, and in EMRA if CD8+.

This clonotype was counted a few times. Its antigen is not known. The J segment lost 8 bases and the V segment lost 0 bases, leaving 7 bases of the junction unmatched. The CDR3 runs to 15 residues. UMIs and sample barcodes were carried by the TCR alpha and TCR beta cDNA libraries that 5'RACE produced using constant-segment primers. Using its own MiXCR run on the 5' RACE reads, TCRdb lists one record per CDR3 protein. The sample shows a few hundred thousand distinct CDR3 sequences, roughly 21% of them seen only once. The TCR was taken from a man in his late teens or twenties who had mild COVID-19 (a few samples of this study predate the infection). Cell type and time point are not known. The specimen sequenced was PBMCs or a T cell subset sorted from them (not recorded which). The V and J genes are TRBV12-3 or TRBV12-4 and TRBJ1-2; 9 bases align to TRBD1. CDR3 bases: TGTGCCAGCAGTTTAGCCAGGACAGGGGTCTCCGGCTACACCTTC. Translating it yields CASSLARTGVSGYTF.